This T cell receptor (beta chain) is drawn from a study of cytomegalovirus exposure and HLA in healthy donors. General study findings and limits: Per a later analysis, about 18,000 TCR beta sequences showed association with HLA alleles at 0.05 false discovery rate.

13 Jbeta primers and 60 Vbeta primers were used for the PCR. Produced via immunoSEQ multiplex PCR; TCRdb's table is partial and in-frame only. The table records approximately 220,000 clones, roughly 84% of them present only once. From germline, CDR1 is SEHNR and CDR2 FQNEAQ (reference sequence). With V trimmed by 1 base and J by 6 bases, 9 bases remained unmatched. This CDR3 contains 17 residues. On this clone: Its specificity is unknown.

The chain carries TRBV7-9 and TRBJ1-1, with 12 bases lining up with TRBD1. Input material: PBMCs. The source is a boy aged 2 to 10 in good health and CMV-seronegative. CDR3 in amino acids: CASSLEPWGDRGPEAFF. Here the CDR3 DNA reads TGTGCCAGCAGCTTAGAGCCCTGGGGGGACAGGGGGCCTGAAGCTTTCTTT.